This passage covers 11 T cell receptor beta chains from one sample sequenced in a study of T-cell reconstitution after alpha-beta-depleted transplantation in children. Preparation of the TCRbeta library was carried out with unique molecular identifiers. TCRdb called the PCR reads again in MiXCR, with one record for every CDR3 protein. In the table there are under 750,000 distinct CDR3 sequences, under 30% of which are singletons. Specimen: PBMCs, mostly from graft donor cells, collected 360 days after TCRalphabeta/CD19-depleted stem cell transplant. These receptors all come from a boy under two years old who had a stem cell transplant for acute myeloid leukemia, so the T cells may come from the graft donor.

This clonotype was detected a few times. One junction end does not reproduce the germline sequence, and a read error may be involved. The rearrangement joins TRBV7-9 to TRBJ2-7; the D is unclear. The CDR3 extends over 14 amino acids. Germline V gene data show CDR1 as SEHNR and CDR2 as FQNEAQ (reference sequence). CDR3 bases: TGTGCCAGCAGCTCCCCTGACGCCCCCTCTGCGGCAAGCTTC. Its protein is CASSSPDAPSAASF.

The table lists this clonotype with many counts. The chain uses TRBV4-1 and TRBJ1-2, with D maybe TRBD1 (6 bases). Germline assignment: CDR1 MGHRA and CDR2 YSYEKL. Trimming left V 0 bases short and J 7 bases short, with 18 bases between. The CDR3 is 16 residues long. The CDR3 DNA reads TGCGCCAGCAGCCAAGAGGATATCAACAGGGTCGTTGGCTACACCTTC. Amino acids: CASSQEDINRVVGYTF.

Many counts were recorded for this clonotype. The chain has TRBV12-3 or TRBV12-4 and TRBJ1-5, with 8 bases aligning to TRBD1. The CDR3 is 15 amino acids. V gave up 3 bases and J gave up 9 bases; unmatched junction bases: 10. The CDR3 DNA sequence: TGTGCCAGCAGTTTGCCCGGGACAGGCTCGGGGCCCCAGCATTTT. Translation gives CASSLPGTGSGPQHF.

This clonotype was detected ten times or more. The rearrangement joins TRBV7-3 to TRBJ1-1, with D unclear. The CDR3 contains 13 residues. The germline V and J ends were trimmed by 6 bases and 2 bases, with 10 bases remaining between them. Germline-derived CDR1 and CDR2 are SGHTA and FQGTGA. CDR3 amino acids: CASRKAENTEAFF. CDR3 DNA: TGTGCCAGCAGAAAGGCAGAAAACACTGAAGCTTTCTTT.

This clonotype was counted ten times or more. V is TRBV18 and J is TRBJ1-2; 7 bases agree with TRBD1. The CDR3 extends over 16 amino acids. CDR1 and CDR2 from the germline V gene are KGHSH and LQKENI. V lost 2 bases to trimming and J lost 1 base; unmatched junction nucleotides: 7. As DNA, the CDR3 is TGTGCCAGCTCACCAGCGGGACAGATAATTAACTATGGCTACACCTTC. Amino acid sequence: CASSPAGQIINYGYTF. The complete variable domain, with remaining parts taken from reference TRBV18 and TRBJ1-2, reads NAGVMQNPRHLVRRRGQEARLRCSPMKGHSHVYWYRQLPEEGLKFMVYLQKENIIDESGMPKERFSAEFPKEGPSILRIQQVVRGDSAAYFCASSPAGQIINYGYTFGSGTRLTVV.

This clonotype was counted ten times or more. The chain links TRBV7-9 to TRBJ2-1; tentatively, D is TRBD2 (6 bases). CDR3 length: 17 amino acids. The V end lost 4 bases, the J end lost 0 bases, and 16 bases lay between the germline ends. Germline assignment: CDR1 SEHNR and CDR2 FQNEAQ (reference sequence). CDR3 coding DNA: TGTGCCAGCAGCTCTCCCCGGGAGATACTCTCCTACAATGAGCAGTTCTTC. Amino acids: CASSSPREILSYNEQFF.

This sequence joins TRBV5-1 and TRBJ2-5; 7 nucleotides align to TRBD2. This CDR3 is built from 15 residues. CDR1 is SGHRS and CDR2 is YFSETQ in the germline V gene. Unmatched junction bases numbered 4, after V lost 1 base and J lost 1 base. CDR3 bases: TGCGCCAGCAGCTTGACCCGGGGGGTCCAAGAGACCCAGTACTTC. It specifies CASSLTRGVQETQYF.

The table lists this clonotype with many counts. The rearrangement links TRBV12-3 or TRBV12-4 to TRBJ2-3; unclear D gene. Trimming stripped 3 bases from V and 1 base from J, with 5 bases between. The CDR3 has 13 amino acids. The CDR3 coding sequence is TGTGCCAGCAGTTTCCGGCGCACAGATACGCAGTATTTT. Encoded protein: CASSFRRTDTQYF.

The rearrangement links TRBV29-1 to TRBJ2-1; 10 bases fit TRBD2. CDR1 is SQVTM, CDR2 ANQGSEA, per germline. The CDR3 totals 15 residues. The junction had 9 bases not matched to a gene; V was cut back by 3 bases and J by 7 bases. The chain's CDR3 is CSVERLAGESNEQFF. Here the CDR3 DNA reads TGCAGCGTTGAGAGGCTAGCGGGGGAGTCGAATGAGCAGTTCTTC.

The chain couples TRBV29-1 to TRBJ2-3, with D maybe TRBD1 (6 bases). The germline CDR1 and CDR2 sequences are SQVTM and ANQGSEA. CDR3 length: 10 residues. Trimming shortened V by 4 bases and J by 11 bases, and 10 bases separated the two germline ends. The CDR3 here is CSVAEQGQYF. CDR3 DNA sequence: TGCAGCGTTGCGGAACAGGGGCAGTATTTT.

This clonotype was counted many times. The CDR3 is CSATGSVFTDTQYF. The DNA of the CDR3 is TGCAGCGCAACAGGGTCAGTTTTCACAGATACGCAGTATTTT. The chain couples TRBV29-1 to TRBJ2-3; D is perhaps TRBD1 (6 bases). CDR1 is SQVTM and CDR2 is ANQGSEA in the germline V gene. The CDR3 length is 14 residues. Between the trimmed V and J ends, which lost 7 bases and 2 bases, there was a span of 16 bases.